A selection of T cell receptor beta chains follows, all from one sample in a study of OX40 agonist ivuxolimab in advanced cancers. Only in-frame clones appear in the TCRdb table, and some are missing; sequencing was by immunoSEQ multiplex PCR. The sample includes nearly 55,000 clones, more than 85% of them seen just once. The starting material was CD4+ or CD8+ T cells sorted from blood, obtained in a trial of the OX40 agonist ivuxolimab. Source of these receptors: an adult with an advanced solid tumor such as melanoma, head and neck, liver or kidney cancer. Each CDR3 is given with its conserved first and last residue. D genes are given only for firm matches.

v_gene	d_gene	j_gene	CDR3aa
TRBV7-2	TRBD1	TRBJ1-5	CASSQRTGGLNQPQHF
TRBV5-4	.	TRBJ1-5	CASSLGGGDQPQHF
TRBV5-5	.	TRBJ1-5	CASSLDLVESQPQHF
TRBV28	.	TRBJ1-1	CASSLYAGMNTEAFF
TRBV7-9	TRBD1	TRBJ2-5	CASSPRQGLETQYF
TRBV5-1	TRBD1	TRBJ1-5	CASSRDRGEPQHF
TRBV28	TRBD1	TRBJ1-5	CASSFPGQGGQPQHF
TRBV5-4	.	TRBJ2-5	CASSFGSDAWETQYF
TRBV2	.	TRBJ2-2	CASSEVGNDRELFF
TRBV6-1	.	TRBJ2-7	CASSPMPTYEQYF
TRBV7-6	TRBD2	TRBJ2-5	CASSRGLARYQETQYF
TRBV10-3	TRBD1	TRBJ1-2	CAMSRDRGVYGYTF
TRBV30	.	TRBJ1-1	CAWTPAPNTEAFF
TRBV18	.	TRBJ1-1	CASSQNPDTEAFF
TRBV6-1	.	TRBJ1-2	CASSPDRYGYTF
TRBV5-4	.	TRBJ1-1	CASSPVPNTEAFF
TRBV28	.	TRBJ1-3	CASSLVRRISGNTIYF
TRBV5-4	.	TRBJ2-1	CASSLGTLGNEQFF
TRBV9	.	TRBJ1-1	CASSVAMGGSEAFF
TRBV5-1	.	TRBJ2-3	CASRTGDTDTQYF
TRBV7-8	TRBD1	TRBJ2-7	CASSLVQGAYEQYF
TRBV2	.	TRBJ1-2	CASSERTGNYGYTF
TRBV5-4	.	TRBJ1-1	CASSIPDGASGMNTEAFF
TRBV7-6	TRBD1	TRBJ1-5	CASSETGGYSNQPQHF
TRBV10-3	TRBD1	TRBJ1-1	CAIRGQGGNTEAFF
TRBV5-4	.	TRBJ2-2	CASSLGQAGGELFF
TRBV7-9	.	TRBJ2-6	CASSRRDSTSGANVLTF
TRBV10-2	TRBD1	TRBJ2-7	CASSADRAYEQYF
TRBV30	.	TRBJ1-1	CAWSRTLGGTEAFF
TRBV2	.	TRBJ2-7	CASSEFYEQYF
TRBV6-6	TRBD1	TRBJ1-2	CASSGDRAGYTF
TRBV5-5	.	TRBJ1-1	CASSFGNTEAFF
TRBV7-2	.	TRBJ2-1	CASSPGRLVNNEQFF
TRBV15	.	TRBJ1-5	CATSQQGGPNQPQHF
TRBV18	.	TRBJ1-3	CASSPPGGSSGNTIYF
TRBV5-8	.	TRBJ2-4	CASSLEAGDLAKNIQYF
TRBV11-1	.	TRBJ2-2	CASSRGIGELFF
TRBV7-2	.	TRBJ1-5	CASSLAAGDQPQHF
TRBV28	.	TRBJ1-4	CASSYGRSNEKLFF
TRBV30	TRBD1	TRBJ2-7	CAWSYRDRVGEQYF
TRBV7-8	.	TRBJ1-6	CASSLQGSPLHF
TRBV7-3	.	TRBJ2-7	CASSPGGPGYEQYF
TRBV6-5	.	TRBJ2-5	CASSSRNTPRTQYF
TRBV20-1	.	TRBJ1-1	CSVEVNTEAFF
TRBV6-5	.	TRBJ1-2	CASSLGTLSGYTF